The entry that follows covers one TCR beta chain sequence. From CD4+ cells came CD45RA+ naive and CD45RA-negative memory subsets. This sample stems from a study of shared clonotypes between healthy human individuals. Sequencing used immunoSEQ multiplex PCR; TCRdb keeps in-frame clones, though not all of them. Of 1,500,000 or so clones listed, roughly 95% were seen once; the top ten hold approximately 1%. In germline, CDR1 is SGHDN, CDR2 FVKESK. The V end was cut by 0 bases, the J end by 3 bases, with 12 bases between. The CDR3 contains 17 residues. This rearrangement joins TRBV14 to TRBJ2-6; D uncertain. This receptor was identified in a man aged 30-40 years in good health. Sequenced: naive CD4+ T cells sorted from blood. Indicated subset: CD45RA+ positively selected. CDR3 region: CASSQDAGLGGANVLTF. The DNA for the CDR3 is TGTGCCAGCAGCCAAGACGCAGGTTTAGGTGGGGCCAACGTCCTGACTTTC.